A selection of T cell receptor beta chains follows, all from one sample in a study of T cells in Graves' hyperthyroidism and ophthalmopathy. TCRdb re-called the multiplex PCR reads through MiXCR, storing one row per CDR3 protein. This table holds more than 350,000 distinct CDR3 sequences, about 15% found once. Sequenced: blood. The receptors here all came from a woman aged 25-40 years with Graves' hyperthyroidism. CDR3s include the opening cysteine and the closing phenylalanine or tryptophan. Fields, in order: V gene, D gene, clone size, J gene, CDR3 protein, CDR3 DNA. The D gene is left open where the match is weak. A clone size is listed for some rows: how often the clone was seen (once, few, many), or a class if it is expanded.

TRBV12-3/TRBV12-4,TRBD2,once,TRBJ2-7,CASSGRLFAEQYF,TGTGCCAGTAGCGGGAGGCTCTTCGCGGAGCAGTACTTC
TRBV3-1,.,many,TRBJ1-4,CASSQEGEKLFF,TGTGCCAGCAGCCAAGAGGGGGAAAAACTGTTTTTT
TRBV27,.,few,TRBJ2-3,CASILDTQYF,TGTGCCAGTATATTAGATACGCAGTATTTT
TRBV29-1,.,.,TRBJ2-7,CSVEDRGVGYEQYF,TGCAGCGTTGAAGACAGGGGGGTTGGGTACGAGCAGTACTTC
TRBV7-9,.,many,TRBJ2-2,CASREIPTGELFF,TGTGCCAGCAGGGAGATACCGACCGGGGAGCTGTTTTTT
TRBV28,TRBD1,many,TRBJ2-2,CASRPGQGEAGELFF,TGTGCCAGCAGACCAGGACAGGGGGAGGCCGGGGAGCTGTTTTTT
TRBV2,.,many,TRBJ2-5,CASSRTLQETQYF,TGTGCCAGCAGCAGGACACTCCAAGAGACCCAGTACTTC
TRBV6-1,.,.,TRBJ2-3,CASSYLEPDTQYF,TGTGCCAGCAGTTACCTTGAGCCAGATACGCAGTATTTT
TRBV7-9,TRBD2,many,TRBJ2-7,CASSLGTSGRAPLSEQYF,TGTGCCAGCAGCTTAGGGACTAGCGGGAGGGCCCCGCTCAGCGAGCAGTACTTC
TRBV5-1,TRBD1,.,TRBJ2-7,CASSGQGLYEQYF,TGCGCCAGCAGCGGACAGGGTTTGTACGAGCAGTACTTC
TRBV20-1,TRBD2,.,TRBJ2-5,CSARGSAGGNQETQYF,TGCAGTGCTAGAGGGTCTGCGGGAGGTAACCAAGAGACCCAGTACTTC
TRBV7-2,TRBD2,many,TRBJ2-3,CASTAGVTDTQYF,TGTGCCAGCACGGCGGGGGTCACAGATACGCAGTATTTT
TRBV12-3/TRBV12-4,TRBD2,few,TRBJ2-2,CASSSTGLAVTGELFF,TGTGCCAGCAGTTCAACGGGACTAGCGGTCACCGGGGAGCTGTTTTTT
TRBV20-1,TRBD2,many,TRBJ2-3,CSAKTSGRGDTQYF,TGCAGTGCAAAGACTAGCGGGAGAGGAGATACGCAGTATTTT
TRBV5-1,TRBD1,many,TRBJ1-1,CASSYSTGAGTEAFF,TGCGCCAGCAGCTATTCGACAGGGGCAGGTACTGAAGCTTTCTTT
TRBV5-6,.,few,TRBJ2-7,CASSWAGRFTYEQYF,TGTGCCAGCAGCTGGGCGGGGCGGTTTACCTACGAGCAGTACTTC